Listed below are T cell receptor beta chains from one sample, sequenced in a study of post-analysis software for immune sequencing data. TCRdb re-called the PCR reads with MiXCR, one entry per CDR3 protein. This table has 650,000 to 900,000 distinct CDR3 sequences, about 45% appearing once. The sequencing sample was made of blood. The receptors come from a girl aged 10-17 years with multiple sclerosis. The CDR3 runs from the conserved cysteine through the conserved F or W. The D gene is left open where the match is weak. Clone size is not always given. Where it is, it says once, few, many or a class for expanded clones.

TRBJ1-1 | . | . | 14 | TRBV11-2 | TGTGCCAGCAGCTTAGCCCCTCCACGGACTGAAGCTTTCTTT | CASSLAPPRTEAFF
TRBJ2-7 | few | TRBD2 | 15 | TRBV7-2 | TGTGCCAGCAGCTTAGCTCCACCGGGACTAGGCGAGCAGTACTTC | CASSLAPPGLGEQYF
TRBJ1-1 | few | . | 14 | TRBV6-5 | TGTGCCAGCAGTTACGTGGCCGGGAACACTGAAGCTTTCTTT | CASSYVAGNTEAFF
TRBJ1-2 | . | . | 12 | TRBV7-9 | TGTGCCAGCAGCCCGGGGACGAGGGGCTACACCTTC | CASSPGTRGYTF
TRBJ2-5 | . | . | 15 | TRBV12-3/TRBV12-4 | TGTGCCAGCAGTTTATTAGGGAATCAAGAAGAGACCCAGTACTTC | CASSLLGNQEETQYF
TRBJ1-6 | few | . | 14 | TRBV12-3/TRBV12-4 | TGTGCCAGCAGTCCCCAGGGAATTGGATCACCCCTCCACTTT | CASSPQGIGSPLHF
TRBJ1-2 | few | . | 15 | TRBV6-4 | TGTGCCAGCAGTCCCCAGGGATACCCAAACTATGGCTACACCTTC | CASSPQGYPNYGYTF
TRBJ2-3 | . | . | 15 | TRBV7-2 | TGTGCCAGCAGCAAAGCGGCCCGCCCGGCGGATACGCAGTATTTT | CASSKAARPADTQYF
TRBJ2-7 | . | TRBD1 | 14 | TRBV27 | TGTGCCAGCAGTTTAAGGACAGGGCGGGGCGAGCAGTACTTC | CASSLRTGRGEQYF
TRBJ2-1 | . | . | 13 | TRBV10-2 | TGCGCCAGCAGGACCGCGGACTACAATGAGCAGTTCTTC | CASRTADYNEQFF
TRBJ2-1 | . | . | 14 | TRBV5-6 | TGTGCCAGCAGCTCCGGACTATATCCCTACGAGCAGTTCTTC | CASSSGLYPYEQFF
TRBJ1-5 | few | . | 13 | TRBV27 | TGTGCCAGCAGTCCGACTGGTTATCAGCCCCAGCATTTT | CASSPTGYQPQHF
TRBJ2-1 | . | . | 14 | TRBV20-1 | TGCAGTGCTAGAGATGGGTGGACTACCAATGAGCAGTTCTTC | CSARDGWTTNEQFF
TRBJ2-1 | . | . | 12 | TRBV20-1 | TGCAGTGCTATCCTGACCTACAATGAGCAGTTCTTC | CSAILTYNEQFF
TRBJ2-4 | . | TRBD2 | 18 | TRBV7-2 | TGTGCCAGCAGCTACGCGCCTACTAGCGGAATAGCCAAAAACATTCAGTACTTC | CASSYAPTSGIAKNIQYF
TRBJ1-2 | . | TRBD1 | 15 | TRBV5-1 | TGCGCCAGCAGCTTGGCCGGGACAGGAAGATATGGCTACACCTTC | CASSLAGTGRYGYTF
TRBJ1-5 | . | . | 15 | TRBV5-5 | TGTGCCAGCAGCCCTCCCGGAAGCCAGGGGCAGCCCCAGCATTTT | CASSPPGSQGQPQHF
TRBJ2-5 | . | . | 17 | TRBV4-2 | TGTGCCAGCAGCCAAGATTTCGGTGTCGGGGAAAAAGAGACCCAGTACTTC | CASSQDFGVGEKETQYF
TRBJ2-1 | few | TRBD2 | 16 | TRBV4-1 | TGCGCCAGCAGCCAAGACGGGGGACTAGCCTACAATGAGCAGTTCTTC | CASSQDGGLAYNEQFF
TRBJ2-7 | . | . | 16 | TRBV5-1 | TGCGCCAGCAGCTCGGGGGGAGCGGAGGGGGCCTACGAGCAGTACTTC | CASSSGGAEGAYEQYF
TRBJ2-3 | few | TRBD1 | 15 | TRBV7-8 | TGTGCCAGCAGCTTAGCGCGGACAGGGGTTGATACGCAGTATTTT | CASSLARTGVDTQYF
TRBJ2-3 | few | . | 14 | TRBV28 | TGTGCCAGCAGCTTAGCGAGCATCACAGATACGCAGTATTTT | CASSLASITDTQYF
TRBJ2-7 | . | . | 15 | TRBV6-1 | TGTGCCAGCAGGGGAGAAAAAGACAGATCCTACGAGCAGTACTTC | CASRGEKDRSYEQYF
TRBJ2-5 | few | . | 15 | TRBV11-2 | TGTGCCAGCAGCTTAAGCTCCTGGAACCAAGAGACCCAGTACTTC | CASSLSSWNQETQYF
TRBJ2-1 | . | . | 13 | TRBV6-1 | TGTGCCAGCAGTGATTTTCCGGGGAATGAGCAGTTCTTC | CASSDFPGNEQFF
TRBJ2-3 | . | . | 15 | TRBV11-3 | TGTGCCAGCAGCCTTACCAACCCTAGGACAGATACGCAGTATTTT | CASSLTNPRTDTQYF
TRBJ2-4 | . | TRBD1 | 19 | TRBV6-1 | TGTGCCAGCTTAACCGGGACAGGGATTTTTGGAATGGCCAAAAACATTCAGTACTTC | CASLTGTGIFGMAKNIQYF
TRBJ2-5 | . | . | 14 | TRBV24-1 | TGTGCCACCAGTGCCCTGGGGACCCCGGAGACCCAGTACTTC | CATSALGTPETQYF
TRBJ2-3 | few | . | 15 | TRBV10-3 | TGTGCCATCAGCGATGGGACCGCTAGCACAGATACGCAGTATTTT | CAISDGTASTDTQYF
TRBJ2-1 | . | TRBD2 | 15 | TRBV20-1 | TGCAGTGCCGCAGGACTAGCTGGAGTCTACAATGAGCAGTTCTTC | CSAAGLAGVYNEQFF
TRBJ1-2 | . | TRBD1 | 15 | TRBV12-3/TRBV12-4 | TGTGCCAGCAGTACGGGACAGGGGGCAGGCTATGGCTACACCTTC | CASSTGQGAGYGYTF
TRBJ1-1 | . | . | 14 | TRBV3-1 | TGTGCCAGCAGCCAGAGGACACTGAACACTGAAGCTTTCTTT | CASSQRTLNTEAFF
TRBJ2-3 | . | . | 16 | TRBV15 | TGTGCCACCAGCAGAGAGTCGGGAGCGGACACAGATACGCAGTATTTT | CATSRESGADTDTQYF